Following are 26 T cell receptor beta chains from one sample sequenced in a study of blood T cell repertoires in COVID-19. Measured with immunoSEQ multiplex PCR; TCRdb has only the in-frame clones, and not every one. The data contain roughly 500,000 clones, around 87% of them seen just once; the ten biggest clones take up around 1.9%. Specimen: PBMCs or T cells enriched from blood (not recorded which). These receptor sequences come from a woman aged 40 to 50 who had recovered from COVID-19.

This clone was found a few times. This chain links TRBV10-2 with TRBJ1-4; D unresolved. The CDR3 sequence is 14 residues long. V lost 7 bases to trimming and J lost 3 bases, with 12 bases between them. Germline CDR1 and CDR2: WSHSY and SAAADI. The CDR3 nucleotides read TGCGCCAGCACCTACCCCGAGGCTAATGAAAAACTGTTTTTT. Residues: CASTYPEANEKLFF.

The rearrangement joins TRBV24-1 to TRBJ2-1; a weak D match, TRBD2 (5 bases). Deletions cut 1 base from V and 5 bases from J, with 11 bases between. CDR3 length: 15 residues. Germline assignment: CDR1 KGHDR and CDR2 SFDVKD. CDR3 bases: TGTGCCACCAGTGATTTATGGGAGCTAGACAATGAGCAGTTCTTC. Amino acids: CATSDLWELDNEQFF.

With regard to this clone: This specimen includes other DNA sequences encoding the same CDR3. This chain uses TRBV5-1 with TRBJ1-1; D is perhaps TRBD1 (6 bases). Per the germline V gene, CDR1 is SGHRS and CDR2 is YFSETQ. The V gene lost 4 bases and the J gene lost 0 bases, with 10 bases spanning the gap. The CDR3 runs to 14 residues. The CDR3 loop is CASSQGQLNTEAFF. CDR3 coding DNA: TGCGCCAGCAGCCAAGGACAGCTGAACACTGAAGCTTTCTTT.

V and J are TRBV12-3 or TRBV12-4 and TRBJ2-1; D is possibly TRBD2 (5 bases). The CDR3 contains 11 residues. Trimming removed 2 bases at V and 13 bases at J, with 9 bases between. CDR3 in DNA: TGTGCCAGCAGTTTAAGTGGAGGACAGTTCTTC. Protein: CASSLSGGQFF.

Only a few counts were recorded for this clone. The V and J genes are TRBV7-8 and TRBJ1-2, with a weak D call TRBD1 (6 bases). Germline V lookup: CDR1 SGHVS, CDR2 FQNEAQ. The CDR3 is made up of 14 amino acids. With 5 bases removed from V and 6 bases from J, the gap between germline ends came to 16 bases. The CDR3 is CASSPRAGDNGYTF. DNA of the CDR3: TGTGCCAGCAGCCCACGAGCAGGGGATAATGGCTACACCTTC.

This rearrangement joins TRBV28 to TRBJ1-5; D remains ambiguous. Germline CDR1 and CDR2: MDHEN and SYDVKM. The CDR3 is made up of 12 amino acids. The V end lost 3 bases, the J end lost 4 bases, and 4 bases lay between the germline ends. CDR3 sequence: CASSFENQPQHF. DNA of the CDR3: TGTGCCAGCAGTTTCGAGAATCAGCCCCAGCATTTT.

Comments on this clone: The sample contains more than one DNA sequence encoding this CDR3. The chain has TRBV12-5 and TRBJ1-1; TRBD1 agrees at 7 bases. V shed 2 bases and J 4 bases; nucleotides not matched to a gene: 1. The CDR3 consists of 13 residues. Germline V gene lookup returns CDR1 LGHNT and CDR2 FRNRAP. CDR3 loop: CASGLSGGTEAFF. DNA of the CDR3: TGTGCTAGTGGTTTGTCAGGGGGCACTGAAGCTTTCTTT.

The chain joins TRBV19 to TRBJ1-2; TRBD1 aligns across 7 bases. CDR3 length: 14 amino acids. Germline V gene lookup returns CDR1 LNHDA and CDR2 SQIVND (reference sequence). The J segment lost 8 bases and the V segment lost 1 base, leaving 7 bases of the junction unmatched. The CDR3 DNA reads TGTGCCAGTAGTATAGCAAAAGGGGGCAAGGGCTACACCTTC. It encodes CASSIAKGGKGYTF.

The J gene is TRBJ2-1, the V gene TRBV3-1 (or the pseudogene TRBV3-2), with D hard to call. This CDR3 has 14 residues. Looked up from germline, CDR1 is LGHDT and CDR2 is YNNKEL (reference sequence). V lost 7 bases, J lost 4 bases, and 14 bases lay in between. CDR3 coding DNA: TGTGCCAGCACCCCGGAGTTGGTGTACAATGAGCAGTTCTTC. Its translation is CASTPELVYNEQFF.

This chain joins TRBV29-1 and TRBJ2-1, with a tentative D call TRBD1 (5 bases). The CDR3 totals 14 residues. Germline V gives CDR1 SQVTM, CDR2 ANQGSEA. Trimming removed 3 bases from V and 4 bases from J, with 13 bases in between. DNA of the CDR3: TGCAGCGTTGAGGGGCCACGGAAATACAATGAGCAGTTCTTC. Protein: CSVEGPRKYNEQFF.

This chain links TRBV19 with TRBJ2-5, with D possibly TRBD2 on 6 matching bases. In germline, CDR1 is LNHDA, CDR2 SQIVND (reference sequence). The CDR3 extends over 15 amino acids. Trimming took 1 base from V and 7 from J, leaving 16 bases between them. In DNA, the CDR3 is TGTGCCAGTAGTATAGGCCTTAGCGGAAGGGGGACCCAGTACTTC. As protein: CASSIGLSGRGTQYF.

The sample holds many counts of this clone. The rearrangement uses TRBV6-1 and TRBJ2-7; 14 bases agree with TRBD2. The V and J ends lost 3 bases and 0 bases, in that order; junction bases with no gene match: 7. The germline CDR1 and CDR2 sequences are MNHNS and SASEGT. This CDR3 spans 18 amino acids. CDR3: CASSEVPGTSGSSYEQYF. CDR3 DNA: TGTGCCAGCAGTGAGGTTCCCGGGACTAGCGGGAGCTCCTACGAGCAGTACTTC.

This sequence joins TRBV5-6 and TRBJ1-1; perhaps TRBD1 as D (5 bases). CDR3 length equals 15 residues. Trimming cost V 1 base and J 3 bases, with 13 bases left between them. Germline CDR1 reads SGHDT; CDR2 reads YYEEEE. The CDR3 DNA is TGTGCCAGCAGCTTGAAAAGGTTAGGGGACACTGAAGCTTTCTTT. This gives the protein CASSLKRLGDTEAFF.

The V and J genes are TRBV4-1 and TRBJ2-7; 7 bases line up with TRBD2. The V and J ends lost 5 bases and 3 bases, in that order; junction bases with no gene match: 10. This CDR3 contains 15 residues. CDR1 and CDR2 (germline): MGHRA, YSYEKL. The CDR3 DNA is TGCGCCAGCAGCTACCCCTCGGGGGGTTACTACGAGCAGTACTTC. It translates to CASSYPSGGYYEQYF.

The chain is built from TRBV7-2 and TRBJ2-5; 7 bases align to TRBD2. The CDR3 consists of 15 residues. Germline CDR1 and CDR2: SGHTA and FQGNSA. V trimming: 2 bases; J trimming: 5 bases; junction bases outside the gene matches: 8. CDR3 in DNA: TGTGCCAGCAGCTTAAACGTGGGAGGGCGTGAGACCCAGTACTTC. This translates into CASSLNVGGRETQYF.

J is TRBJ2-1 and V is TRBV5-1; a weak D match, TRBD1 (6 bases). The V end was cut by 0 bases, the J end by 4 bases, with 20 bases between. Germline-derived CDR1 and CDR2 are SGHRS and YFSETQ. This CDR3 spans 18 amino acids. The CDR3: CASSLGVGGSVPYNEQFF. The CDR3 DNA reads as TGCGCCAGCAGCTTGGGGGTTGGGGGCTCGGTCCCTTACAATGAGCAGTTCTTC. Complete variable domain (other parts from reference TRBV5-1 and TRBJ2-1): KAGVTQTPRYLIKTRGQQVTLSCSPISGHRSVSWYQQTPGQGLQFLFEYFSETQRNKGNFPGRFSGRQFSNSRSEMNVSTLELGDSALYLCASSLGVGGSVPYNEQFFGPGTRLTVL.

The chain couples TRBV4-3 to TRBJ2-1, with TRBD2 as a possible D gene (6 bases). Deletions cut 3 bases from V and 7 bases from J, with 10 bases between. Germline V gene lookup returns CDR1 LGHNA and CDR2 YSLEER. The CDR3 sequence is 13 residues long. The CDR3 sequence is CASSQEGWNEQFF. CDR3 bases: TGCGCCAGCAGCCAGGAGGGGTGGAATGAGCAGTTCTTC.

The chain links TRBV24-1 to TRBJ2-5; 7 bases fit TRBD1. Trimming removed 5 bases from V and 2 bases from J; junction bases left unmatched: 10. The V gene's germline CDR1 is KGHDR and CDR2 SFDVKD. The CDR3 has 16 residues. The CDR3 nucleotides read TGTGCCACCAGTGGAATAACAGGGGTATTACAAGAGACCCAGTACTTC. It encodes CATSGITGVLQETQYF.

This clone has just a few counts. The rearrangement joins TRBV2 to TRBJ1-1; D is ambiguous. CDR1 is SNHLY, CDR2 FYNNEI, per germline. CDR3 length: 12 residues. The V gene lost 9 bases and the J gene lost 5 bases, with 13 bases spanning the gap. CDR3 nucleotide sequence: TGTGCCAGTCGGGTCCCCTCTACTGAAGCTTTCTTT. Its translation: CASRVPSTEAFF. The full variable domain, its missing parts supplied by reference TRBV2 and TRBJ1-1, is EPEVTQTPSHQVTQMGQEVILRCVPISNHLYFYWYRQILGQKVEFLVSFYNNEISEKSEIFDDQFSVERPDGSNFTLKIRSTKLEDSAMYFCASRVPSTEAFFGQGTRLTVV.

The V gene is TRBV7-9, the J gene TRBJ1-3; 8 nucleotides match TRBD1. The V segment lost 1 base and the J segment 3 bases; nucleotides outside the gene matches: 8. This CDR3 has 17 amino acids. Germline V gives CDR1 SEHNR, CDR2 FQNEAQ (reference sequence). CDR3 amino acids: CASSLGAGGSRGNTIYF. CDR3 DNA: TGTGCCAGCAGCTTAGGGGCAGGGGGCTCCCGTGGAAACACCATATATTTT.

This chain links TRBV7-8 with TRBJ1-2; possibly TRBD1 for D (6 bases). Germline assignment: CDR1 SGHVS and CDR2 FQNEAQ. Between the trimmed V and J ends, which lost 5 bases and 4 bases, there was a span of 20 bases. The CDR3 covers 16 residues. CDR3 DNA: TGTGCCAGCAGCGACCTCGGCAGGGGCCTTTTCTATGGCTACACCTTC. Its translation is CASSDLGRGLFYGYTF.

This clone was picked up a small number of times. The chain carries TRBV2 and TRBJ1-2, with D possibly TRBD1 on 6 matching bases. Trimming stripped 6 bases from V and 9 bases from J, with 17 bases between. This CDR3 is 13 amino acids long. Per the germline V gene, CDR1 is SNHLY and CDR2 is FYNNEI. CDR3: CASRPAGAPSYTF. The CDR3 DNA is TGTGCCAGCAGGCCGGCAGGGGCGCCTAGCTACACCTTC.

About this clone itself: Other DNA sequences in the same sample also yield this CDR3. The chain employs TRBV7-9 and TRBJ1-1, with D unclear. Germline CDR1 and CDR2: SEHNR and FQNEAQ (reference sequence). V lost 1 base to trimming and J lost 0 bases, with 6 bases between them. This CDR3 contains 14 residues. The chain's CDR3 is CASSLGQMNTEAFF. The CDR3 nucleotides read TGTGCCAGCAGCTTAGGGCAGATGAACACTGAAGCTTTCTTT.

V is TRBV30 and J is TRBJ1-1; no clear D gene. The CDR3 contains 15 residues. V lost 5 bases and J 0 bases, leaving 16 bases between the germline ends. The germline CDR1 and CDR2 sequences are GTSNPN and SVGIG (reference sequence). Here the CDR3 reads CAWAPLEELNTEAFF. The CDR3 region has the DNA TGTGCCTGGGCCCCCCTGGAGGAATTGAACACTGAAGCTTTCTTT. The full variable domain, rest sourced from reference TRBV30 and TRBJ1-1, is SQTIHQWPATLVQPVGSPLSLECTVEGTSNPNLYWYRQAAGRGLQLLFYSVGIGQISSEVPQNLSASRPQDRQFILSSKKLLLSDSGFYLCAWAPLEELNTEAFFGQGTRLTVV.

The chain uses TRBV3-1 (or the pseudogene TRBV3-2) and TRBJ1-4; D may be TRBD1 (5 bases). CDR3 length: 15 amino acids. V was pared by 4 bases and J by 2 bases, with 11 bases between. Germline V gene lookup returns CDR1 LGHDT and CDR2 YNNKEL (reference sequence). CDR3 protein: CASSPREGTNEKLFF. The CDR3 coding sequence is TGTGCCAGCAGCCCCCGGGAGGGGACTAATGAAAAACTGTTTTTT.

The CDR3 here is CASSQMGASSYNEQFF. DNA of the CDR3: TGCGCCAGCAGCCAAATGGGGGCTAGCTCCTACAATGAGCAGTTCTTC. The V and J genes are TRBV5-1 and TRBJ2-1, with D possibly matching TRBD1 (6 bases). V was trimmed by 4 bases and J by 0 bases, leaving 14 bases between them. The CDR3 is made up of 16 amino acids. Germline-derived CDR1 and CDR2 are SGHRS and YFSETQ.